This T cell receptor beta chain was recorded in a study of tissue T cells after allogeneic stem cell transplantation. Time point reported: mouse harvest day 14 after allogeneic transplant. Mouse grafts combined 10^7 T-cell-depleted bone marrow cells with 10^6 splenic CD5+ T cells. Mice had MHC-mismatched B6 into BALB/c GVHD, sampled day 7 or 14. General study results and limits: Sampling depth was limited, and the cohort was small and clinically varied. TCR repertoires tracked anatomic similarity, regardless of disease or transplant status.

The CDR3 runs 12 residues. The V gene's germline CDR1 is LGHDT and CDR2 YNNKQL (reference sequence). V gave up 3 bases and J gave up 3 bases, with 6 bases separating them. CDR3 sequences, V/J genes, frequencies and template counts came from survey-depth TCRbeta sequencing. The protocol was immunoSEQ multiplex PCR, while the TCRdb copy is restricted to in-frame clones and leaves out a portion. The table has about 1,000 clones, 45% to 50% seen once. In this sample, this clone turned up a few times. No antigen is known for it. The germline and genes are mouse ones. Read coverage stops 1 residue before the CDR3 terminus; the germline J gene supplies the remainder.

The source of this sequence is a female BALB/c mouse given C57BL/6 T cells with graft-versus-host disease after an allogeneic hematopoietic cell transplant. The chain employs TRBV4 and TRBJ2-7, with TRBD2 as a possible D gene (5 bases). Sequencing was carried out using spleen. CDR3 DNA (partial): TGTGCCAGCAGCTATCTGGGCTATGAACAGTAC. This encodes CASSYLGYEQY. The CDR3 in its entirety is CASSYLGYEQYF.